Below, 5 T cell receptor beta chains from the same sample are listed, as sequenced in a study of cytomegalovirus exposure and HLA in healthy donors. Using immunoSEQ multiplex PCR, the repertoire was profiled, and TCRdb retains in-frame clones only, with some absent. The sample includes 130,000 to 150,000 clones, roughly 87% of them seen just once. Sequencing was carried out using PBMCs. The origin of the receptors is a woman between 18 and 30 years old in good health and CMV-seropositive.

This chain's CDR3 is CASRGGGNTEAFF. CDR3 DNA: TGTGCCAGCAGAGGAGGGGGCAACACTGAAGCTTTCTTT. The chain uses TRBV6-1 and TRBJ1-1; TRBD1 matches at 7 bases. The CDR3 runs to 13 residues. The V segment lost 6 bases and the J segment 2 bases; nucleotides outside the gene matches: 3. Germline CDR1 and CDR2: MNHNS and SASEGT.

This rearrangement joins TRBV19 to TRBJ1-2, with 9 bases identical to TRBD1. The CDR3 is 14 amino acids. Germline V gives CDR1 LNHDA, CDR2 SQIVND (reference sequence). V was pared by 6 bases and J by 4 bases, with 6 bases of the junction left unmatched. CDR3 amino acids: CASRSGTGLYGYTF. DNA for the CDR3: TGTGCCAGTAGGTCCGGGACAGGGCTCTATGGCTACACCTTC.

This chain connects TRBV4-2 to TRBJ1-5, with 7 nucleotides matching TRBD1. The CDR3 extends over 14 amino acids. Unmatched junction bases numbered 2, after V lost 1 base and J lost 5 bases. Germline assignment: CDR1 LGHNA and CDR2 YNFKEQ. CDR3 sequence reads: CASSQATGYQPQHF. Here the CDR3 DNA reads TGTGCCAGCAGCCAAGCGACAGGGTATCAGCCCCAGCATTTT.

The V call is TRBV4-1, the J call TRBJ1-5; D gene ambiguous. The CDR3 contains 13 residues. The V gene lost 0 bases and the J gene lost 9 bases, with 9 bases spanning the gap. CDR1 and CDR2 (germline): MGHRA, YSYEKL. CDR3 sequence (DNA): TGCGCCAGCAGCCAAGATACCCGAGGGCCCCAGCATTTT. Translating gives CASSQDTRGPQHF.

J is TRBJ2-1 and V is TRBV14, with unresolved D. From germline, CDR1 is SGHDN and CDR2 FVKESK. This CDR3 comprises 15 residues. V lost 1 base to trimming and J lost 5 bases, with 12 bases between them. CDR3 loop: CASSQVSSLDNEQFF. The CDR3 nucleotides are TGTGCCAGCAGCCAAGTTTCCAGTCTGGACAATGAGCAGTTCTTC.